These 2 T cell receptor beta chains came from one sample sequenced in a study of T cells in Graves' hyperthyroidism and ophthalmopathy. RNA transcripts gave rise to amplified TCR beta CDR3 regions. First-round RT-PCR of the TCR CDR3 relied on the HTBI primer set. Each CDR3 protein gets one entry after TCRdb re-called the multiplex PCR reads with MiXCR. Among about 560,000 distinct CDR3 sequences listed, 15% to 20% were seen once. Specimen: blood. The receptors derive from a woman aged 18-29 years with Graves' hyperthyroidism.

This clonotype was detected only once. DNA of the CDR3: TGCAGTGCTAGAGATCCGGTCAGGGGTGGGGAGACCCAGTACTTC. Translating gives CSARDPVRGGETQYF. V gene TRBV20-1 combines with J gene TRBJ2-5; TRBD1 is a possible D gene (6 bases). Trimming pared 0 bases from V and 5 bases from J, leaving 16 bases between. The V gene's germline CDR1 is DFQATT and CDR2 SNEGSKA (reference sequence). The CDR3 loop spans 15 amino acids.

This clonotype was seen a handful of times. This CDR3 is CASSPPFSYEQYF. The CDR3 DNA reads as TGTGCCAGCAGCCCCCCCTTCTCCTACGAGCAGTACTTC. This rearrangement joins TRBV9 to TRBJ2-7; D uncertain. Germline V gene lookup returns CDR1 SGDLS and CDR2 YYNGEE. The CDR3 has 13 amino acids. Trimming took off 4 bases at V and 0 bases at J, with 8 bases between the two ends.